Following are 26 T cell receptor beta chains from one sample sequenced in a study of OX40 agonist ivuxolimab in advanced cancers. Measured with immunoSEQ multiplex PCR; TCRdb has only the in-frame clones, and not every one. The sample has 30,000 to 40,000 clones, roughly 82% seen once. Here the sequenced sample was CD4+ or CD8+ T cells sorted from blood, taken in a trial of the OX40 agonist ivuxolimab. Receptor source: an adult with an advanced solid tumor such as melanoma, head and neck, liver or kidney cancer.

The chain joins TRBV28 to TRBJ2-1, with 8 bases matching TRBD1. This CDR3 region has 14 residues. After removal of 4 bases from V and 9 bases from J, the junction contained 8 bases not matched to a gene. Germline assignment: CDR1 MDHEN and CDR2 SYDVKM. The CDR3 here is CASSSGGGPGEQFF. In DNA form, the CDR3 reads TGTGCCAGCAGTTCAGGGGGCGGTCCAGGTGAGCAGTTCTTC.

The chain is built from TRBV6-5 and TRBJ2-5; possibly TRBD1 or TRBD2 for D (6 bases each). From germline, CDR1 is MNHEY and CDR2 SVGAGI. The CDR3 contains 13 residues. V was clipped by 6 bases and J by 7 bases, with 15 bases between them. CDR3 DNA sequence: TGTGCCAGCAGGAGGGCAGGAGGGGGGACCCAGTACTTC. Translated: CASRRAGGGTQYF.

The rearrangement links TRBV7-9 to TRBJ2-2; D is undetermined. Germline V lookup: CDR1 SEHNR, CDR2 FQNEAQ (reference sequence). The ends were cut back, 1 base at V and 6 bases at J, with 9 bases in the middle. This CDR3 has 14 amino acids. DNA of the CDR3: TGTGCCAGCAGCTTAGATTCTGGGTCCGGGGAGCTGTTTTTT. Encoded protein: CASSLDSGSGELFF.

This clone was found once. V and J are TRBV9 and TRBJ2-1; either TRBD1 or TRBD2 may fit D (5 bases each). Germline CDR1 SGDLS, CDR2 YYNGEE. The V end lost 4 bases, the J end lost 0 bases, and 17 bases lay between the germline ends. The CDR3 sequence is 17 residues long. The DNA for the CDR3 is TGTGCCAGCAGCACGAGGGACGGGGCCCGCTCCTACAATGAGCAGTTCTTC. Translated, it gives CASSTRDGARSYNEQFF.

This clone showed up just once. The V call is TRBV19, the J call TRBJ2-1, with no clear D. Trimming removed 1 base at V and 6 bases at J, with 4 bases between. CDR1 LNHDA and CDR2 SQIVND come from the germline V gene (reference sequence). The CDR3 sequence is 12 residues long. The CDR3 region is CASSIGPNEQFF. CDR3 DNA sequence: TGTGCCAGTAGTATAGGGCCCAATGAGCAGTTCTTC.

V is TRBV7-9 and J is TRBJ1-1; TRBD1 aligns across 7 bases. Trimming cost V 1 base and J 6 bases; bases outside gene matches: 2. The V gene's germline CDR1 is SEHNR and CDR2 FQNEAQ (reference sequence). The CDR3 is 13 residues long. The CDR3 reads CASSLDRGSEAFF. Here the CDR3 DNA reads TGTGCCAGCAGCTTAGACAGGGGCTCTGAAGCTTTCTTT.

The V gene is TRBV28, the J gene TRBJ2-2; D might be TRBD2 (5 bases). The CDR3 loop spans 16 amino acids. Trimming shortened V by 2 bases and J by 4 bases, and 14 bases separated the two germline ends. Germline CDR1 MDHEN, CDR2 SYDVKM. This CDR3 is CASSLGLRVTTGELFF. CDR3 nucleotide sequence: TGTGCCAGCAGTTTAGGGTTGAGGGTTACCACCGGGGAGCTGTTTTTT.

This clone appeared once. The chain is built from TRBV5-1 and TRBJ2-7; 8 bases fit TRBD1. The ends lost 5 bases at V and 2 bases at J; junction bases unmatched: 9. The germline gives CDR1 SGHRS, CDR2 YFSETQ. This CDR3 contains 15 residues. The CDR3, as DNA: TGCGCCAGCAGTCCTGACTGGACAGGGACCTACGAGCAGTACTTC. It is translated as CASSPDWTGTYEQYF.

CDR3 DNA sequence: TGTGCCAGTAGGACGGACAGCGGGAGTGAGACCCAGTACTTC. Its protein product is CASRTDSGSETQYF. The chain employs TRBV19 and TRBJ2-5; the match to TRBD2 covers 8 bases. Losses at the gene ends were 6 bases for V and 5 bases for J; bases not matched to a gene: 8. The CDR3 contains 14 residues. CDR1 and CDR2 from the germline V gene are LNHDA and SQIVND (reference sequence).

V and J are TRBV7-2 and TRBJ2-5; TRBD1 or TRBD2 may be the D gene (5 bases each). V dropped 5 bases and J dropped 5 bases, with 15 bases sitting between them. CDR1 is SGHTA, CDR2 FQGNSA, per germline. This CDR3 region has 14 residues. In DNA, the CDR3 is TGTGCCAGCAGCCCTATGGGACGAAGGGAGACCCAGTACTTC. Translated: CASSPMGRRETQYF.

The chain is built from TRBV9 and TRBJ2-6, with 10 bases that match TRBD1. Per germline, CDR1 SGDLS and CDR2 YYNGEE. The trim removed 1 base at V and 2 bases at J, leaving 6 bases unmatched. The CDR3 is 18 amino acids. The CDR3 sequence is CASSVPKTGGPGANVLTF. CDR3 nucleotides: TGTGCCAGCAGCGTACCTAAGACAGGGGGCCCTGGGGCCAACGTCCTGACTTTC.

This chain links TRBV9 with TRBJ1-2, with unresolved D. The CDR3 is made up of 14 amino acids. Germline lookup yields CDR1 SGDLS and CDR2 YYNGEE. Trimming cost V 0 bases and J 2 bases, with 8 bases left between them. CDR3 DNA: TGTGCCAGCAGCGTAGAGGGATGGAACTATGGCTACACCTTC. It specifies CASSVEGWNYGYTF.

V is TRBV11-1 and J is TRBJ1-2; D gene uncertain. V was trimmed by 7 bases and J by 4 bases, leaving 19 bases between them. The germline V gene has CDR1 SGHAT and CDR2 FQDESV (reference sequence). The CDR3 spans 15 residues. This chain's CDR3 is CASTSWEAEVYGYTF. DNA of the CDR3: TGTGCCAGCACCTCGTGGGAGGCGGAGGTCTATGGCTACACCTTC.

This chain links TRBV11-2 with TRBJ2-7, with 11 bases identical to TRBD1. The CDR3 totals 15 residues. V trimming: 5 bases; J trimming: 6 bases; junction bases outside the gene matches: 9. The V gene's germline CDR1 is SGHAT and CDR2 FQNNGV. CDR3 DNA sequence: TGTGCCAGCAGCCCCGGGACAGGGGGACTCGGCGAGCAGTACTTC. It yields the protein CASSPGTGGLGEQYF.

This chain links TRBV5-1 with TRBJ1-4; TRBD1 matches 7 bases. Germline trimming cut 4 bases from V and 8 bases from J; bases unmatched to any gene: 5. The CDR3 spans 13 residues. Germline V gene sequence: CDR1 SGHRS, CDR2 YFSETQ. The CDR3 sequence: CASSQDREEKLFF. The CDR3 nucleotides read TGCGCCAGCAGCCAAGACAGGGAAGAAAAACTGTTTTTT.

The rearrangement uses TRBV6-5 and TRBJ1-2, with 8 bases fitting TRBD1. CDR3 length: 15 residues. CDR1 MNHEY and CDR2 SVGAGI come from the germline V gene. Germline trimming cut 6 bases from V and 1 base from J; bases unmatched to any gene: 7. Here the CDR3 reads CASRPGTGLNYGYTF. The CDR3 bases are TGTGCCAGCAGGCCTGGGACAGGTCTTAACTATGGCTACACCTTC.

J is TRBJ2-7 and V is TRBV28; a weak D match, TRBD2 (6 bases). Germline lookup yields CDR1 MDHEN and CDR2 SYDVKM. The CDR3 sequence is 18 residues long. V was shortened by 6 bases and J by 6 bases, with 30 bases between the two germline ends. The CDR3 is CASSVESWGDGDIGEQYF. The DNA for the CDR3 is TGTGCCAGCAGCGTCGAATCCTGGGGGGACGGGGATATTGGCGAGCAGTACTTC.

With respect to this clone: The sample has other DNA sequences that encode this CDR3 too. The CDR3 sequence: CASSYRRGNEQYF. The CDR3 DNA reads as TGTGCCAGCAGTTACCGAAGGGGGAACGAGCAGTACTTC. The genes are TRBV6-5 and TRBJ2-7; D might be TRBD1 (6 bases). Germline V CDR1 and CDR2: MNHEY, SVGAGI. CDR3 length equals 13 residues. V was cut by 2 bases and J by 5 bases, with 10 bases left in between.

CDR3 sequence (DNA): TGTGCCAGCAGCACCTTGGAAACAGGGAAGGCCGGGGAGCTGTTTTTT. Protein: CASSTLETGKAGELFF. This chain uses TRBV7-2 with TRBJ2-2; a possible D gene is TRBD1 (6 bases). Trimming pared 5 bases from V and 6 bases from J, leaving 19 bases between. CDR1 SGHTA and CDR2 FQGNSA come from the germline V gene. The CDR3 runs 16 residues.

The chain links TRBV10-3 to TRBJ1-2; 7 bases are a match to TRBD1. Germline CDR1 ENHRY, CDR2 SYGVKD. The CDR3 covers 14 residues. With 10 bases clipped from V and 0 bases from J, the junction kept 8 bases outside the gene matches. The CDR3: CATWTGEANYGYTF. The CDR3 DNA reads as TGTGCCACCTGGACAGGTGAAGCTAACTATGGCTACACCTTC.

This clone showed up just a few times. J is TRBJ1-1 and V is TRBV7-9; unclear D gene. Per germline, CDR1 SEHNR and CDR2 FQNEAQ (reference sequence). The CDR3 has 13 amino acids. The V and J ends lost 0 bases and 2 bases respectively, with 4 bases between them. The CDR3 DNA reads TGTGCCAGCAGCTTAGCGCGAAACACTGAAGCTTTCTTT. Translating gives CASSLARNTEAFF. Full variable domain (missing parts from reference TRBV7-9 and TRBJ1-1): DTGVSQNPRHKITKRGQNVTFRCDPISEHNRLYWYRQTLGQGPEFLTYFQNEAQLEKSRLLSDRFSAERPKGSFSTLEIQRTEQGDSAMYLCASSLARNTEAFFGQGTRLTVV.

This clone was observed a single time. The junction does not match germline at one end; this may be a read error. The chain is built from TRBV5-4 and TRBJ2-7; TRBD2 aligns across 11 bases. The V gene's germline CDR1 is SGHNT and CDR2 YYREEE (reference sequence). The CDR3 is 16 residues long. DNA of the CDR3: TGTGCCAGCACCTTGGGTGGGACTAGCGGCCTCTACGAGCAGTACTTC. Translation gives CASTLGGTSGLYEQYF.

This clone came up a few times. The chain recombines TRBV7-6 with TRBJ2-1, with TRBD1 identical over 9 bases. The length of the CDR3 is 17 residues. V shed 4 bases, J shed 5 bases, and the junction held 12 bases outside the gene matches. The germline V gene encodes CDR1 SGHVS and CDR2 FNYEAQ. The CDR3 region has the DNA TGTGCCAGCAGCTCGAACAAACAGGGGGCTCTGGACAATGAGCAGTTCTTC. This sequence encodes CASSSNKQGALDNEQFF.

The chain couples TRBV18 to TRBJ2-3; D is unclear. The CDR3 extends over 13 amino acids. The ends were cut back, 3 bases at V and 3 bases at J, with 7 bases in the middle. Germline lookup yields CDR1 KGHSH and CDR2 LQKENI. In DNA form, the CDR3 reads TGTGCCAGCTCACCTCTCCAGACAGATACGCAGTATTTT. Residues: CASSPLQTDTQYF.

The chain has TRBV11-2 and TRBJ1-3; TRBD1 aligns across 7 bases. The CDR3 consists of 16 residues. Germline assignment: CDR1 SGHAT and CDR2 FQNNGV. V shed 6 bases and J 1 base; nucleotides not matched to a gene: 9. This CDR3 reads CASRTHRGRSGNTIYF. The DNA for the CDR3 is TGTGCCAGCAGGACACACAGGGGAAGGTCTGGAAACACCATATATTTT.

V gene TRBV2 combines with J gene TRBJ2-5; 7 bases map to TRBD2. The germline CDR1 and CDR2 sequences are SNHLY and FYNNEI. The CDR3 has 11 amino acids. Trimming at V came to 6 bases and at J to 5 bases, leaving 0 bases not matched to a gene. The CDR3, as DNA: TGTGCCAGCAGGGGGGGGGAGACCCAGTACTTC. Protein product: CASRGGETQYF.